The 16 T cell receptor beta chains given below trace back to one sample, sequenced in a study of regulatory T cells in long-lasting Graves disease. The time point: persistent/refractory GD, antithyroid drugs over 5 years with positive TRAb. The TCR library was prepared using RNA isolated from PBMCs. Arm-PCR of CDR3 regions and iRepertoire HTBI primers were the basis on which TCR beta libraries were built. Using its own MiXCR run on the multiplex PCR reads, TCRdb lists one record per CDR3 protein. The sample includes 450,000 or so distinct CDR3 sequences, 22% of them seen just once. Sequences were derived from peripheral blood mononuclear cells (PBMCs), sampled when the disease was refractory, from a patient treated with antithyroid drugs. These receptors all come from a female donor with Graves disease.

This clonotype came up a few times. The chain couples TRBV5-6 to TRBJ1-1; 9 bases match TRBD1. CDR3 length: 13 amino acids. J gave up 12 bases and V 6 bases, and 12 bases lay outside the gene matches. CDR1 and CDR2 from the germline V gene are SGHDT and YYEEEE. This chain's CDR3 is CASTPTGTGTPFF. The CDR3, as DNA: TGTGCCAGCACTCCAACCGGGACAGGGACCCCTTTCTTT.

The chain combines TRBV24-1 with TRBJ2-1, with TRBD1 matching 7 bases. Unmatched junction bases numbered 3, after V lost 6 bases and J lost 2 bases. The germline V gene has CDR1 KGHDR and CDR2 SFDVKD. There are 14 residues in the CDR3. As DNA, the CDR3 is TGTGCCACCAGTCCCGGGACAGCCTACAATGAGCAGTTCTTC. This encodes CATSPGTAYNEQFF.

Many counts were recorded for this clonotype. The CDR3 nucleotides read TGTGCCAGCAGCGAAAGCGGCCGAGTAGGTTCACCCCTCCACTTT. Amino acid sequence: CASSESGRVGSPLHF. The chain carries TRBV7-3 and TRBJ1-6; no definite D call. Germline lookup yields CDR1 SGHTA and CDR2 FQGTGA. The V and J ends lost 5 bases and 9 bases respectively, with 17 bases between them. The CDR3 has 15 amino acids.

The rearrangement joins TRBV20-1 to TRBJ1-2; tentative D call: TRBD1 (5 bases). V shed 3 bases and J shed 7 bases, with 18 bases lying between them. This CDR3 comprises 14 residues. Germline CDR1 is DFQATT and CDR2 is SNEGSKA (reference sequence). Here the CDR3 reads CSARPPGGEIGYTF. CDR3 in DNA: TGCAGTGCTAGGCCCCCGGGGGGGGAGATTGGCTACACCTTC.

This clonotype was recorded a few times. This sequence joins TRBV4-3 and TRBJ1-1, with a tentative D call TRBD1 (5 bases). Germline V gene data show CDR1 as LGHNA and CDR2 as YSLEER. V shed 2 bases and J shed 6 bases, with 10 bases lying between them. The CDR3 covers 13 residues. CDR3 in amino acids: CASSQKGAAEAFF. As DNA, the CDR3 is TGCGCCAGCAGCCAAAAAGGGGCAGCTGAAGCTTTCTTT.

The gene calls are TRBV5-1 and TRBJ1-2, with a possible D match to TRBD1 (5 bases). Trimming removed 0 bases from V and 2 bases from J, with 8 bases in between. Germline V lookup: CDR1 SGHRS, CDR2 YFSETQ. The length of the CDR3 is 14 residues. The CDR3 coding sequence is TGCGCCAGCAGCTTGGGGGGGGACAACTATGGCTACACCTTC. Translating it yields CASSLGGDNYGYTF.

V is TRBV6-1 and J is TRBJ2-7; D is possibly TRBD1 (6 bases). The CDR3 is 13 residues long. The germline gives CDR1 MNHNS, CDR2 SASEGT. Trimming shortened V by 6 bases and J by 1 base, and 10 bases separated the two germline ends. The chain's CDR3 is CASSRDKSYEQYF. CDR3 in DNA: TGTGCCAGCAGCAGGGACAAATCCTACGAGCAGTACTTC.

This clonotype has more than one count but fewer than ten. Here the CDR3 reads CASRTGNSGANVLTF. The CDR3, as DNA: TGTGCCAGCAGGACGGGGAACTCTGGGGCCAACGTCCTGACTTTC. This rearrangement joins TRBV9 to TRBJ2-6; TRBD2 is a possible D gene (5 bases). Trimming left V 5 bases short and J 0 bases short, with 9 bases between. Germline CDR1 SGDLS, CDR2 YYNGEE. CDR3 length equals 15 residues.

The gene calls are TRBV20-1 and TRBJ2-7; D is possibly TRBD1 (5 bases). The ends were cut back, 5 bases at V and 2 bases at J, with 13 bases in the middle. This CDR3 is 13 amino acids long. Germline V gene sequence: CDR1 DFQATT, CDR2 SNEGSKA (reference sequence). The chain's CDR3 is CSAEFLTAYEQYF. DNA for the CDR3: TGCAGTGCTGAATTCCTGACAGCCTACGAGCAGTACTTC.

This clonotype was picked up a small number of times. The chain recombines TRBV11-3 with TRBJ2-1, with 9 bases fitting TRBD1. V dropped 5 bases and J dropped 8; count of bases not matched to a gene: 1. The CDR3 length is 12 residues. Germline V lookup: CDR1 SGHNT, CDR2 YENEEA. For the CDR3, the DNA is TGTGCCAGCAGCCGGGACAGGGATGAGCAGTTCTTC. Encoded protein: CASSRDRDEQFF.

Ten or more counts support this clonotype. This chain joins TRBV12-3 or TRBV12-4 and TRBJ2-5; D is possibly TRBD2 (6 bases). Trimming took off 6 bases at V and 0 bases at J, with 8 bases between the two ends. This CDR3 is 13 amino acids long. The CDR3 reads CASSRDYQETQYF. The DNA for the CDR3 is TGTGCCAGCAGCCGGGACTACCAAGAGACCCAGTACTTC.

The rearrangement uses TRBV27 and TRBJ2-3, with 10 bases matching TRBD2. Germline V gene sequence: CDR1 MNHEY, CDR2 SMNVEV (reference sequence). After removal of 2 bases from V and 14 bases from J, the junction contained 4 bases not matched to a gene. The CDR3 loop spans 12 amino acids. The CDR3 spells CASSLPSGSAYF. CDR3 DNA: TGTGCCAGCAGTTTACCTAGCGGGAGTGCGTATTTT.

Only a few counts were recorded for this clonotype. The V gene is TRBV7-9, the J gene TRBJ2-7; 8 bases agree with TRBD1. The CDR3 has 14 amino acids. From germline, CDR1 is SEHNR and CDR2 FQNEAQ (reference sequence). Germline trimming cut 6 bases from V and 5 bases from J; bases unmatched to any gene: 9. The CDR3: CASSLGTGFHEQYF. DNA for the CDR3: TGTGCCAGCAGTCTCGGGACAGGATTCCACGAGCAGTACTTC.

As concerns this clonotype: This sequence may be a read error, since a much larger clone differs from it by one base. V usage is TRBV12-3 or TRBV12-4 and J usage is TRBJ2-7; no clear D gene. Between the trimmed V and J ends, which lost 4 bases and 5 bases, there was a span of 15 bases. This CDR3 region has 14 residues. For the CDR3, the DNA is TGTGCCAGCAGTTCTGGACCAGCGTGGGACGAGCAGTACTTC. This gives the protein CASSSGPAWDEQYF.

The chain joins TRBV7-2 to TRBJ2-2; 10 positions match TRBD1. After removal of 5 bases from V and 6 bases from J, the junction contained 18 bases not matched to a gene. CDR1 is SGHTA, CDR2 FQGNSA, per germline. The length of the CDR3 is 19 residues. This chain's CDR3 is CASSPYARPGQGSPGELFF. The CDR3 bases are TGTGCCAGCAGCCCCTACGCGAGACCGGGACAGGGGTCCCCCGGGGAGCTGTTTTTT.

The chain employs TRBV20-1 and TRBJ2-5, with 10 bases aligning to TRBD2. The length of the CDR3 is 17 residues. V shed 0 bases and J 1 base; nucleotides not matched to a gene: 8. Germline V gene sequence: CDR1 DFQATT, CDR2 SNEGSKA (reference sequence). The DNA for the CDR3 is TGCAGTGCTAGAGAGCGAGCGGGGGGGCGATTCCAAGAGACCCAGTACTTC. Encoded protein: CSARERAGGRFQETQYF.